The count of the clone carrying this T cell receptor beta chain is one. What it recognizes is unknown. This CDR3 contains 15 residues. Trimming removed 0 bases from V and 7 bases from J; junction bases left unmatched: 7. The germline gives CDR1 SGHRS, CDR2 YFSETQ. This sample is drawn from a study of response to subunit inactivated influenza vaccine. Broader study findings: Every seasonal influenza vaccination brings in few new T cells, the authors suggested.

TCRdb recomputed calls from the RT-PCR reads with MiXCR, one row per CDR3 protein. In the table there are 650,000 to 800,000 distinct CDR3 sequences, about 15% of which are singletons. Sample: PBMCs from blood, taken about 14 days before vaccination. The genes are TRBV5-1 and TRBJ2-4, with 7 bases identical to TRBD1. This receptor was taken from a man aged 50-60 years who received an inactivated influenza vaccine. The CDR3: CASSLGQGSGNIQYF. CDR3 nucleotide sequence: TGCGCCAGCAGCTTGGGACAGGGCAGTGGGAACATTCAGTACTTC.